The text below deals with one TCR beta chain. Its target antigen remains unknown. Base qualities are not recorded, but no much larger clone differs from it by a single base. These data are taken from a study of T cell responses to AZD1222 COVID-19 vaccine (dated by TCRdb to about 2021). As for the study more broadly: AZD1222 recipients whose second dose came at about 4 weeks and those whose second dose came at about 12 weeks were combined into one group, since spike-specific TCR depth and breadth did not differ between the two schedules. TCR sequencing covered more than 230 trial participants: around 210 given two doses of AZD1222 and 26 given two doses of MenACWY control vaccine. Enrollment into the trials was organized by age into subgroups of 18-55, 56-69 and 70-plus years, and those subgroups contained roughly 160, 29 and 62 TCR-sequenced participants, respectively.

What the study reported, not specific to this receptor: Reportedly, almost half of the unique spike-specific TCRs recognized epitopes lying outside the regions that are mutated in the B.1.351 and B.1.1.7 variants. The whole spike protein was spanned by vaccine-associated CD4 TCRs, and dominant responses were seen in regions 160-218 and 743-854. Because no samples from the day 14 peak response were available, repertoires could be characterized only after the peak T cell response. Conclusions about previously exposed vaccinees were limited because only a handful of AZD1222 recipients were SARS-CoV-2 seropositive at baseline. Most participants were white British and females outnumbered males, and the authors suggested that clonal diversity may have been underestimated. After two AZD1222 doses, spike-specific TCR breadth and depth were significantly higher than at day 0 and than in MenACWY recipients. The 56-69-year group was small, and its depth increase did not reach significance, likely because of low power.

The CDR3 regions of human TCRbeta chains were analyzed by immunosequencing. The paper's processing steps were these. Repertoire TCRs were checked for matches against a reference library of SARS-CoV-2-specific TCRs that had been generated using the MIRA antigen-specificity platform. Breadth was defined as the fraction of unique TCRs that were SARS-CoV-2-associated. Depth was defined as the fraction of total T cells that were SARS-CoV-2-associated. Using the MIRA data, every spike-specific TCR was mapped to the spike region that the TCR reacted to and assigned to either a CD4 or a CD8 class. Log10-transformed breadth and depth values were compared by one-way ANOVA with Sidak's multiple comparisons tests. Sourced from immuneACCESS, this table was stored by TCRdb with only in-frame sequences that have V and J called. A share of the clones is absent; for the studies checked, an unresolved V gene accounts for under half, and the remainder has no known explanation. Clone size and V and J calls were adopted from that table, with D and trimming inferred from the DNA. The sample table lists under 130,000 clones, more than 85% of them with a count of one. Jointly, the top ten make up roughly 1.1% of the sample.

The sample's time point, from its label and the paper: baseline before first vaccination. Vaccinee samples came from UK trials COV001 and COV002, including a single-blind randomized controlled phase 2/3 trial of AZD1222 (ChAdOx1 nCoV-19) in healthy adults. Trial participant PBMC samples were collected at day 0 and day 28 after the second dose for TCRbeta chain sequencing. CDR1 WNHNN and CDR2 SYGVQD were looked up in the germline V gene (reference sequence). Spanning cysteine to phenylalanine, the CDR3 consists of 17 amino acids. The retained sequence is limited to the CDR3, 51 bases, with the frame set at the first base. V is pared back by 2 bases and J by 5 bases, with 21 bases lying between the germline termini.

The clonotype originates from an adult in good health. The receptor chain draws on TRBV10-1 and TRBJ1-2, with no confident D gene call. Source: peripheral blood, taken on day 0 of AZD1222 vaccination. The bases read TGCGCCAGCAGTGAGCCCACCGGGCAACCGCGCTCTTATGGCTACACCTTC. Translated, this is CASSEPTGQPRSYGYTF.